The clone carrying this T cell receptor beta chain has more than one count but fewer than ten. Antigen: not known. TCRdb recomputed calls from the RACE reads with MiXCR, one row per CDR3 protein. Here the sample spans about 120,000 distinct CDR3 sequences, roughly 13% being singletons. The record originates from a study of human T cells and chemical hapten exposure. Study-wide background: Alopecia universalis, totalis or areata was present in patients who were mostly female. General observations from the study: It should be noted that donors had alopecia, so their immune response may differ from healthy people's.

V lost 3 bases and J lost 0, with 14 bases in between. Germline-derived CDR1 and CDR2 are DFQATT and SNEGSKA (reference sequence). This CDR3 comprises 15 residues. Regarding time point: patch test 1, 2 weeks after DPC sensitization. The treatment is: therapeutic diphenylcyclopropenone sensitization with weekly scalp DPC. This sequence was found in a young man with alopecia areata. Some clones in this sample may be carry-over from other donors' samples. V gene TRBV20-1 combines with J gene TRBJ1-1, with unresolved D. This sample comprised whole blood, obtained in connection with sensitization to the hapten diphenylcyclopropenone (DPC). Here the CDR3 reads CSARSLPRMNTEAFF. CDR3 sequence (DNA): TGCAGTGCTAGGAGTCTTCCTCGAATGAACACTGAAGCTTTCTTT.